The present T cell receptor (beta chain) was sequenced within a study of shared clonotypes between healthy human individuals (dated by TCRdb to 2020 to 2022). About the full investigation: A couple of women and a few men aged 18 to 49 years were included in the cohort. Per donor, three plates each were used for CD4 naive and CD4 memory, two for CD8 naive, and one for CD8 memory. The study deeply sequenced blood TCR repertoires of five healthy adults to estimate repertoire size and the extent of clonotype sharing between individuals. Per donor, leukapheresis produced somewhere between about 0.9 and 9 billion PBMCs. Different laboratories and diverse techniques were used to prepare libraries and sequence TCR repertoires, to increase sequencing depth and limit assay-specific biases.

What the research found in general, with its limitations: Larger estimated clonotype richness was generally found for naive subsets than for memory subsets. Pairwise subsampling led to the expectation that sequencing depth would affect the degree of clonotype sharing among donors. Only blood was sampled, and tissue TCR repertoires likely differ from those in blood. The genetic and exposure-history diversity represented was limited by the small number of donors. Compared with non-shared clonotypes, clonotypes shared by all four sorted-subset donors had higher generation probabilities. Rarefaction of sorted-subset datasets indicated incomplete sequencing despite the large sequencing depth. Across a few donors, roughly 5.4% of naive CD4, approximately 3.6% of naive CD8, roughly 2.2% of memory CD4, and approximately 0.4% of memory CD8 clonotypes were shared.

At the junction V is shortened by 5 bases and J by 8 bases, with 10 bases in between. According to the germline V gene (reference sequence), CDR1 reads MNHNY and CDR2 reads SVGAGI. From its cysteine to its phenylalanine, the CDR3 spans 12 amino acids. Only CDR3 DNA remains: 36 bases, in frame from the first base. TCR CDR3 regions were amplified from genomic DNA by multiplex PCR using the deep immunoSEQ assay. Extracted genomic DNA from each cell subset was distributed evenly across all wells of several immunoSEQ 96-well plates, and each plate was treated as a replicate. Each replicate PCR for sorted subsets received roughly 0.2 ug genomic DNA, equal to about 29,000 T cell genomes. Purified libraries were quantified with a Qubit 3.0 fluorometer, sized on a Bioanalyzer 2100, and re-quantified with the KAPA Library Quantification kit. Every immunoSEQ 96-well plate was sequenced on a separate single-read 150-cycle Illumina NextSeq 550 flow cell. In the paper's pipeline: Because the immunoSEQ output held only junctional sequences and lacked quality scores, the filtering could not match the filtering applied to full-length reads. To assign V/J genes and CDR3, sequences were annotated against IMGT germline references using PyIR, a Python wrapper for IgBLAST v1.9. Reads with weak V/J assignments (E-value above 1e-6), missing CDR3, stop codons, out-of-frame junctions, or ambiguous translated residues were removed. V3J clonotypes were defined as sequences sharing an identical inferred V gene, J gene, and CDR3 amino acid sequence. To compute the percentage overlap between repertoires, the number of shared unique clonotypes was divided by the size of the smaller repertoire. Three approaches were used to assess repertoire richness: RTK rarefaction, the Chao1 estimator, and Recon v2.1 estimates of unobserved clonotypes. Generation probabilities for all TCRbeta clonotypes obtained by the gDNA method from a handful of donors were computed using OLGA. Held by TCRdb, this immuneACCESS table contains in-frame sequences only and omits some clones. Under half of the omission traces to an unresolved V gene where checked; the cause of the rest is unknown. V, J and clone size are taken as reported in that table, and D and trimming were inferred from the DNA itself. The sample data list roughly 2.1 million clones, and under 95% of these were observed just once. Roughly 1.7% of the sample belongs to the ten largest clones.

Concerning this clone itself: The antigen this receptor binds is unknown. No qualities accompany the bases; no much larger clone lies one base away.

CD8 naive samples were obtained by positive selection for CCR7 among CD45RO-negative cells, yielding a CD45RA+CCR7+ population from which TemRA cells were excluded. Healthy HIV-negative adults with no recently reported acute infections or vaccinations were included as donors. Every donor was a Caucasian adult living in Nashville, Tennessee, USA. After blood collection by leukapheresis, PBMCs were isolated using Ficoll-Histopaque density gradient centrifugation and then cryopreserved in the vapor phase of liquid nitrogen. Analytical flow cytometry was used to check the purity and quantity of each magnetically sorted T cell population. Genomic DNA was isolated from each sorted fraction and quantified by UV absorbance on a Nanodrop 2000c.

Recombination joined TRBV6-6 with TRBJ2-1; the D gene cannot be named for sure. The sample consisted of naive CD8+ T cells from PBMCs. The cell subset or site label corresponds to: CD45RA+CCR7+. The clonotype was recovered from a man between 18 and 35 years old in good health. Some clones in this sample may be carry-over from other donors' samples. Here the CDR3 is given as CASSNRADEQFF. The bases are TGTGCCAGCAGTAATAGAGCAGATGAGCAGTTCTTC.